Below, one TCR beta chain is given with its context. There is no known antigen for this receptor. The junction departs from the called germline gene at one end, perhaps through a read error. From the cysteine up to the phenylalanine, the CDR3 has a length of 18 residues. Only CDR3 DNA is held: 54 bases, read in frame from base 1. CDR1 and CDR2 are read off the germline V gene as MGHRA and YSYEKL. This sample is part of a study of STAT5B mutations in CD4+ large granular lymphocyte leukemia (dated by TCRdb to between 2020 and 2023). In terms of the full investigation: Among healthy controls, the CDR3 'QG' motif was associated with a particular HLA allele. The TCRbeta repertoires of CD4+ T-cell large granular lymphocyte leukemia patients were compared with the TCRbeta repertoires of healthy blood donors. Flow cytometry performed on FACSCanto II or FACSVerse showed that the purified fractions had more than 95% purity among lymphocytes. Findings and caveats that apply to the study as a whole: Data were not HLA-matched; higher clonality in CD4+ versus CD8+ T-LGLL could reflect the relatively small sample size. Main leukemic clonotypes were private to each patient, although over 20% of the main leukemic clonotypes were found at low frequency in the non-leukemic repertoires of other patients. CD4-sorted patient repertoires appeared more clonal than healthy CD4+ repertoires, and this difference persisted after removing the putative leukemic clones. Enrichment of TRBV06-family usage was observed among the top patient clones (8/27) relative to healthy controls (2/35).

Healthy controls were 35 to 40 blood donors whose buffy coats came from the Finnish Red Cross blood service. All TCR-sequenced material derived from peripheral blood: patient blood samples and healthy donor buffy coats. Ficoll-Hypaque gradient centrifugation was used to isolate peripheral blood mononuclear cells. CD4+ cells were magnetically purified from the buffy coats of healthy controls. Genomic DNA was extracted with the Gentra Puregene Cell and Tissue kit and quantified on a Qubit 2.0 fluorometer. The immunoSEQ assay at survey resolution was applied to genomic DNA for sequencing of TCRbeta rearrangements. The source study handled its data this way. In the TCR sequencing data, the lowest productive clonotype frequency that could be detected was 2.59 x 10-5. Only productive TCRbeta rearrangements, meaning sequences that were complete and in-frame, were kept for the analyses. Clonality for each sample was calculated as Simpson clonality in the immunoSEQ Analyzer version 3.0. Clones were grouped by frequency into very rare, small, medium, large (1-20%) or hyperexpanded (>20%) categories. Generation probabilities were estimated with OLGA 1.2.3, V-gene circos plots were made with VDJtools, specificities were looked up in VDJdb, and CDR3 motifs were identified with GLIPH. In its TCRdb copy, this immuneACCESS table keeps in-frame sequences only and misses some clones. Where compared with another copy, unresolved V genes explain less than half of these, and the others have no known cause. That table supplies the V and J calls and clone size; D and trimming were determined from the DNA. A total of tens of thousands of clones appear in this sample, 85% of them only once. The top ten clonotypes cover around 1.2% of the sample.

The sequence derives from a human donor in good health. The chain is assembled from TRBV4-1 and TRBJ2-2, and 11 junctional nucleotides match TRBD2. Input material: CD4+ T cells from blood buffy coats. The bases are TGCGCCAGCAGTCAAGCAACCCTAGCGGGAGGAAGGACCGGGGAGCTGTTTTTT. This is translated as CASSQATLAGGRTGELFF.